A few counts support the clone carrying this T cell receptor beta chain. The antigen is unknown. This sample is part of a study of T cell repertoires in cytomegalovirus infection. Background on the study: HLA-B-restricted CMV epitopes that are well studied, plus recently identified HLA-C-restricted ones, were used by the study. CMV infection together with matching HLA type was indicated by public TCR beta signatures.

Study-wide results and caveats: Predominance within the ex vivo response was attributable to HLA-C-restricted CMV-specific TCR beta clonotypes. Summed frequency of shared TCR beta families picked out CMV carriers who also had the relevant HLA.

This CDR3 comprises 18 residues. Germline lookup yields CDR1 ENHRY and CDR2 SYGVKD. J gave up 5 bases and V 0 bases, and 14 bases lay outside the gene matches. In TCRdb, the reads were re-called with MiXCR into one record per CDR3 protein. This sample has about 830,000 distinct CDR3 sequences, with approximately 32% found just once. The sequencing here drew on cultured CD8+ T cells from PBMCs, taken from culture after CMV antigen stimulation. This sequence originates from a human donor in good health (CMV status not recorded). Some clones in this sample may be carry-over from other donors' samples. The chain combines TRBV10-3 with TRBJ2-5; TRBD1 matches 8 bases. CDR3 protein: CAISESRSRGRKGETQYF. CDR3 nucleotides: TGTGCCATCAGTGAGTCGAGGTCCAGGGGGCGCAAGGGGGAGACCCAGTACTTC.